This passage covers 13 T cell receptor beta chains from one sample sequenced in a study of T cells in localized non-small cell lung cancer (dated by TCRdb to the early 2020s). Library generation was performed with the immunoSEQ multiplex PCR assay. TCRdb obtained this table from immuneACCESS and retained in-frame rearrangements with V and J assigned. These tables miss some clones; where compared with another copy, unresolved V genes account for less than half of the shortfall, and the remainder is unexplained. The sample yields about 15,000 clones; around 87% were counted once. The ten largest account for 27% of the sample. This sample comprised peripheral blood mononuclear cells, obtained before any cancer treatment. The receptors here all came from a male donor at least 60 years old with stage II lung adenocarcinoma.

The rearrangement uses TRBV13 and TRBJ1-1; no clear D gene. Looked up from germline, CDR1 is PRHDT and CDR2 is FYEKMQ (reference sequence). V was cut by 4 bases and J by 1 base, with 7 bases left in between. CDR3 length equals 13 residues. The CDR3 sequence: CASSSPPNTEAFF. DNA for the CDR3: TGTGCCAGCAGCTCCCCCCCGAACACTGAAGCTTTCTTT.

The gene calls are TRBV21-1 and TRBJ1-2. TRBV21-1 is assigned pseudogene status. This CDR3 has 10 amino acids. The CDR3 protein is CASSKDNYTF. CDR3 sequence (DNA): TGTGCCAGCAGCAAAGATAACTACACCTTC.

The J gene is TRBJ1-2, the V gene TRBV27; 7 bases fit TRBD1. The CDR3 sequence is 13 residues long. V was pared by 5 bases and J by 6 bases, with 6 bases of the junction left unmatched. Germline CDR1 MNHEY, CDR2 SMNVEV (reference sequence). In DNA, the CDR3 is TGTGCCAGCAGTGCCCGGGACAGAGATGGCTACACCTTC. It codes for CASSARDRDGYTF.

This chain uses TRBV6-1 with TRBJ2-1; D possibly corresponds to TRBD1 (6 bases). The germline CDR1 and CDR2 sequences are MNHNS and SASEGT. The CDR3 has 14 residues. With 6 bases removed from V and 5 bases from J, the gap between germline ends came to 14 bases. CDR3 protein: CASRPTGPHNEQFF. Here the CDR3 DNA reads TGTGCCAGCAGACCTACAGGGCCCCACAATGAGCAGTTCTTC.

DNA of the CDR3: TGTGCCAGCAGCCAACAGGGGACGGGGGAAAAACTGTTTTTT. Translation gives CASSQQGTGEKLFF. The chain joins TRBV14 to TRBJ1-4; perhaps TRBD1 as D (6 bases). There are 14 residues in the CDR3. Trimming left V 2 bases short and J 8 bases short, with 12 bases between. The germline V gene has CDR1 SGHDN and CDR2 FVKESK.

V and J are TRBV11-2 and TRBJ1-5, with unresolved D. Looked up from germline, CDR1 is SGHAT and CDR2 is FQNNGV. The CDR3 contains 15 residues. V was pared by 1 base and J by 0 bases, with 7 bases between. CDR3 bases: TGTGCCAGCAGCTTAGGGACCGTTAGCAATCAGCCCCAGCATTTT. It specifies CASSLGTVSNQPQHF.

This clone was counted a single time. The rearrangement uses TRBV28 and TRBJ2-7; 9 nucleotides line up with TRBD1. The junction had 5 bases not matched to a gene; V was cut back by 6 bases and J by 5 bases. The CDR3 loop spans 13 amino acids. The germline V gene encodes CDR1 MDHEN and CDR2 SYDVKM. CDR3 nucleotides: TGTGCCAGCAGGACAGGGGGAAATCACGAGCAGTACTTC. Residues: CASRTGGNHEQYF.

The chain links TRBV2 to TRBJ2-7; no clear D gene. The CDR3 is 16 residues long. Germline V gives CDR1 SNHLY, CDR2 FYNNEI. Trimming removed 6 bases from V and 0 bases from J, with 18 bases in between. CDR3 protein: CASSSIPRATSYEQYF. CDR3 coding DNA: TGTGCCAGCAGCTCAATTCCCCGGGCCACCTCCTACGAGCAGTACTTC.

The DNA for the CDR3 is TGTGCCAGCTCACAACAGGACCGGACGGGTGGCTACACCTTC. It encodes CASSQQDRTGGYTF. The V call is TRBV18, the J call TRBJ1-2, with TRBD1 as a possible D gene (5 bases). This CDR3 is built from 14 residues. The germline CDR1 and CDR2 sequences are KGHSH and LQKENI. The germline V and J ends were trimmed by 4 bases and 7 bases, with 16 bases remaining between them.

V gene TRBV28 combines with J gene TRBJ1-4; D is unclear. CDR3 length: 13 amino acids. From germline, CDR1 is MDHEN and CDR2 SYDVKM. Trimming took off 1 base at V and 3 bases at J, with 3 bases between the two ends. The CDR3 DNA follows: TGTGCCAGCAGTTTATACGCTAATGAAAAACTGTTTTTT. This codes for CASSLYANEKLFF.

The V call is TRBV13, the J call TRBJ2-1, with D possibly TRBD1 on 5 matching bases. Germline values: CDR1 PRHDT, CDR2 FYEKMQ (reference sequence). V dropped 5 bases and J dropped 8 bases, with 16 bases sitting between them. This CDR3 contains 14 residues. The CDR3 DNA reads TGTGCCAGCAGCACAGGCGCCCGGACCCATGAGCAGTTCTTC. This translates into CASSTGARTHEQFF.

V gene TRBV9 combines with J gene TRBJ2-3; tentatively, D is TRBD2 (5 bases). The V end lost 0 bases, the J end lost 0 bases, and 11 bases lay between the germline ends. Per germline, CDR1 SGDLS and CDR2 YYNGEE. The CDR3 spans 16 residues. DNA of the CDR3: TGTGCCAGCAGCGTAGCCCCGCGGGTAAGCACAGATACGCAGTATTTT. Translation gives CASSVAPRVSTDTQYF.

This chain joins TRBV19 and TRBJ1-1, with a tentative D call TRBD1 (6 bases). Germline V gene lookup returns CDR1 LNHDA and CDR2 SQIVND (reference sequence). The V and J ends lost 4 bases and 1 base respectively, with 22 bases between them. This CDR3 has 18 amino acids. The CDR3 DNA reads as TGTGCCAGTAGTAAAAGGTCTGGGGGGCCCAGTGCGAACACTGAAGCTTTCTTT. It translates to CASSKRSGGPSANTEAFF.